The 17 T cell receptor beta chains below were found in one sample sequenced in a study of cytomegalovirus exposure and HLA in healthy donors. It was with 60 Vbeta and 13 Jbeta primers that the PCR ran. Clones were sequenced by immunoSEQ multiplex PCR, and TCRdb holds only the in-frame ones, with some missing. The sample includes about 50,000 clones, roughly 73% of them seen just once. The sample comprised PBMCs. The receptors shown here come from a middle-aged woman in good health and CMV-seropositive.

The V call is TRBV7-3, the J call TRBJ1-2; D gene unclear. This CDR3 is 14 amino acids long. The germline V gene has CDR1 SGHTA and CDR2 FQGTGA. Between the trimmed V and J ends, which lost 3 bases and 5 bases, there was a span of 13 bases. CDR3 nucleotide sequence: TGTGCCAGCAGCTTCGACACCTCCCCTTATGGCTACACCTTC. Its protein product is CASSFDTSPYGYTF.

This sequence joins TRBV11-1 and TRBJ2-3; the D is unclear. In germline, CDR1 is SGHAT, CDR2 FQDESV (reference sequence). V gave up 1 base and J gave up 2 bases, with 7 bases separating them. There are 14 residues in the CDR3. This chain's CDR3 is CASSLGVPTDTQYF. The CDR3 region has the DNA TGTGCCAGCAGCTTAGGAGTTCCCACAGATACGCAGTATTTT.

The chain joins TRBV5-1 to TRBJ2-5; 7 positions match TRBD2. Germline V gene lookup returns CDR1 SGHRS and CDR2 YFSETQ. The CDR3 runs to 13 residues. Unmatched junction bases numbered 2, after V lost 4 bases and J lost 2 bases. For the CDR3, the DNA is TGCGCCAGCAGCCGGGGGGTACAAGAGACCCAGTACTTC. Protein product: CASSRGVQETQYF.

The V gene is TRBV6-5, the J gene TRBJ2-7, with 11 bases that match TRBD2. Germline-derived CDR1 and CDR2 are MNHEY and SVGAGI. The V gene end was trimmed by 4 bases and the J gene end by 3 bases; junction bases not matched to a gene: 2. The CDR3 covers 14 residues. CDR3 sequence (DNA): TGTGCCAGCAGTTCGACTAGCGGGGTCTACGAGCAGTACTTC. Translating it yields CASSSTSGVYEQYF.

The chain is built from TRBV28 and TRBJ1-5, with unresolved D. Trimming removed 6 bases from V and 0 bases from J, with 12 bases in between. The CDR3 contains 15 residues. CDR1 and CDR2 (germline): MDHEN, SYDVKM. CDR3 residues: CASSRDIDSNQPQHF. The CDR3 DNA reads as TGTGCCAGCAGCCGTGACATCGATAGCAATCAGCCCCAGCATTTT.

CDR3 DNA: TGTGCCAGCAGTGCCGAACCAGCCGGGACAGGGGATCGCGACACTGAAGCTTTCTTT. Protein: CASSAEPAGTGDRDTEAFF. The J gene is TRBJ1-1, the V gene TRBV6-1; the match to TRBD1 covers 10 bases. CDR3 size: 19 residues. V lost 4 bases to trimming and J lost 3 bases; unmatched junction nucleotides: 17. CDR1 MNHNS and CDR2 SASEGT come from the germline V gene.

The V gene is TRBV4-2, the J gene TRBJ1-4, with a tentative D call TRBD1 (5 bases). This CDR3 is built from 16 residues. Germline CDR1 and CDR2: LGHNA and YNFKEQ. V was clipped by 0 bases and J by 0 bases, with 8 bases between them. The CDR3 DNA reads TGTGCCAGCAGCCAAGAAGAACAGGCAACTAATGAAAAACTGTTTTTT. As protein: CASSQEEQATNEKLFF.

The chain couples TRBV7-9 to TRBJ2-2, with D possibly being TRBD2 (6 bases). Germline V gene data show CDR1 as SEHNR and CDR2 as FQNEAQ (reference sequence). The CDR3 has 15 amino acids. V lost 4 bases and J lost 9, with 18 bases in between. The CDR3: CASSSRGQEGRELFF. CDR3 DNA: TGTGCCAGCAGCTCGAGAGGGCAGGAGGGCCGGGAGCTGTTTTTT.

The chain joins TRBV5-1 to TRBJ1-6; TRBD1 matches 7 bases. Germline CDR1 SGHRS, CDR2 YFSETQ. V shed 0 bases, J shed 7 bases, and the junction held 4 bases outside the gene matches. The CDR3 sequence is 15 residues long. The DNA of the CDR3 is TGCGCCAGCAGCTTGGCCACAGGGGCCAATTCACCCCTCCACTTT. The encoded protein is CASSLATGANSPLHF.

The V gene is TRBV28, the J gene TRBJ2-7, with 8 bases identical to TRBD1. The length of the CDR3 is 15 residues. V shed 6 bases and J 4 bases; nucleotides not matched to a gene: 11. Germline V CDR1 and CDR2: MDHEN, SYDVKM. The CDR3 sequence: CASRSHQGAQYEQYF. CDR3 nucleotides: TGTGCCAGCAGATCCCACCAGGGGGCCCAGTACGAGCAGTACTTC.

CDR3 DNA: TGTGCCAGCAGCTATACAGTGAACACTGAAGCTTTCTTT. This sequence encodes CASSYTVNTEAFF. This rearrangement joins TRBV6-4 to TRBJ1-1; D is unclear. The germline V gene has CDR1 MRHNA and CDR2 SNTAGT. The CDR3 is made up of 13 amino acids. Trimming stripped 6 bases from V and 0 bases from J, with 8 bases between.

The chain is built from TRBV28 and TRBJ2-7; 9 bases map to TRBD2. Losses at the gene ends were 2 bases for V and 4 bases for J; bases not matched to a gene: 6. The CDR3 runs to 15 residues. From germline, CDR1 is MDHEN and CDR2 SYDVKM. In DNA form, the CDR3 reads TGTGCCAGCAGTTTAAAATCGCTAGCGGGGTACGAGCAGTACTTC. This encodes CASSLKSLAGYEQYF.

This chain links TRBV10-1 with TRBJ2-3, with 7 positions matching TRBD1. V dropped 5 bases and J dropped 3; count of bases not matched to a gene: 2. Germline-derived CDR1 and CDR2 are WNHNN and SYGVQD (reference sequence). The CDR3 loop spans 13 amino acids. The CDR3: CASSPGGTDTQYF. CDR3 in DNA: TGCGCCAGCAGTCCAGGGGGAACAGATACGCAGTATTTT.

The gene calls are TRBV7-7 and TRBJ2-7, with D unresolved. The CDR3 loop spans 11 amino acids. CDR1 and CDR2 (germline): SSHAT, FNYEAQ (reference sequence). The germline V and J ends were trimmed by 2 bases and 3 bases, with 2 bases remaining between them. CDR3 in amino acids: CASSLHYEQYF. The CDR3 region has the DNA TGTGCCAGCAGCTTACACTACGAGCAGTACTTC.

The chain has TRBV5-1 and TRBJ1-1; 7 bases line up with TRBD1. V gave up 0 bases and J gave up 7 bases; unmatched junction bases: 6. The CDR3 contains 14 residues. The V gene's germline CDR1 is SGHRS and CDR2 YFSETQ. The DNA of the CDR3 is TGCGCCAGCAGCTTGGAGGCAGGGGGAGGTGAAGCTTTCTTT. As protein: CASSLEAGGGEAFF.

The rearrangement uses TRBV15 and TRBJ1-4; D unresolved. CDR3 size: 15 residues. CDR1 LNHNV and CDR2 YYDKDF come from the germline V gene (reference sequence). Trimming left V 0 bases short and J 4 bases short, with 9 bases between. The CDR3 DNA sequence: TGTGCCACCAGCAGAGATTTGGGGAGTAATGAAAAACTGTTTTTT. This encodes CATSRDLGSNEKLFF. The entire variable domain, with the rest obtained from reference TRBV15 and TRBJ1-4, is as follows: DAMVIQNPRYQVTQFGKPVTLSCSQTLNHNVMYWYQQKSSQAPKLLFHYYDKDFNNEADTPDNFQSRRPNTSFCFLDIRSPGLGDTAMYLCATSRDLGSNEKLFFGSGTQLSVL.

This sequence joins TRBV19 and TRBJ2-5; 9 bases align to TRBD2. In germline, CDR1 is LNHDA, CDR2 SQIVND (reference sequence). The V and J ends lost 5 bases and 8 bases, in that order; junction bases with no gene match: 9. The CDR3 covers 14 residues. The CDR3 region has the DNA TGTGCCAGTAGTGAGCGGGGGGACCTAGCAACCCAGTACTTC. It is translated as CASSERGDLATQYF.